These 32 T cell receptor beta chains share one sample of origin, sequenced in a study of T cells in Graves' hyperthyroidism and ophthalmopathy. Template material for amplifying TCR beta CDR3 regions consisted of RNA transcripts. An initial round of RT-PCR targeting the TCR CDR3 relied on the HTBI primer set. MiXCR, run by TCRdb on the multiplex PCR reads, gives a single entry per CDR3 protein. In the table there are approximately 600,000 distinct CDR3 sequences, about a fifth of which are singletons. Sequencing was done on a sample of blood. The source of these receptors is a man younger than 40 with Graves' ophthalmopathy.

This clonotype turned up a few times. The chain uses TRBV18 and TRBJ1-5; 8 bases are shared with TRBD1. The length of the CDR3 is 17 residues. Unmatched junction bases numbered 7, after V lost 0 bases and J lost 3 bases. Germline lookup yields CDR1 KGHSH and CDR2 LQKENI. The CDR3 DNA reads TGTGCCAGCTCACCACCCGCCACGACAGGGGTCAATCAGCCCCAGCATTTT. Translating it yields CASSPPATTGVNQPQHF.

Only a few counts were recorded for this clonotype. The genes are TRBV7-3 and TRBJ2-1; 11 positions match TRBD1. CDR3 length: 14 amino acids. The ends lost 5 bases at V and 7 bases at J; junction bases unmatched: 4. From germline, CDR1 is SGHTA and CDR2 FQGTGA. The CDR3 sequence: CASSRTGGLNEQFF. The CDR3 region has the DNA TGTGCCAGCAGCCGGACAGGGGGCCTGAATGAGCAGTTCTTC.

V usage is TRBV9 and J usage is TRBJ1-2, with a possible D match to TRBD1 (6 bases). Trimming pared 2 bases from V and 8 bases from J, leaving 10 bases between. Germline V gene data show CDR1 as SGDLS and CDR2 as YYNGEE. The CDR3 runs to 12 residues. The CDR3 spells CASSVSGGGYTF. Written as DNA, the CDR3 is TGTGCCAGCAGCGTCAGTGGGGGCGGCTACACCTTC.

This clonotype was observed at least ten times. The genes are TRBV7-4 and TRBJ2-1; tentative D call: TRBD2 (6 bases). V lost 5 bases to trimming and J lost 4 bases, with 9 bases between them. The CDR3 is 13 residues long. CDR1 and CDR2 from the germline V gene are SGHVT and SQSDAQ. This chain's CDR3 is CASSMTSYNEQFF. The DNA for the CDR3 is TGTGCCAGCAGCATGACTAGTTACAATGAGCAGTTCTTC.

The chain recombines TRBV10-3 with TRBJ2-1; 8 bases agree with TRBD2. With 0 bases clipped from V and 4 bases from J, the junction kept 8 bases outside the gene matches. Germline CDR1 ENHRY, CDR2 SYGVKD. The CDR3 totals 17 residues. The CDR3 DNA follows: TGTGCCATCAGTGAGTCCATTAGGCGGGAGGTATACAATGAGCAGTTCTTC. It codes for CAISESIRREVYNEQFF.

This clonotype has a count of ten or more. The chain employs TRBV3-1 and TRBJ1-6; D remains unclear. Germline loops: CDR1 LGHDT, CDR2 YNNKEL (reference sequence). Trimming stripped 4 bases from V and 3 bases from J, with 7 bases between. The CDR3 sequence is 14 residues long. CDR3 in DNA: TGTGCCAGCAGCCCAGGAGACTATAATTCACCCCTCCACTTT. This gives the protein CASSPGDYNSPLHF.

The gene calls are TRBV5-1 and TRBJ1-1; tentative D call: TRBD1 (5 bases). V lost 0 bases, J lost 1 base, and 10 bases lay in between. Germline CDR1 and CDR2: SGHRS and YFSETQ. The CDR3 extends over 15 amino acids. The chain's CDR3 is CASSLDSGANTEAFF. The CDR3 DNA is TGCGCCAGCAGCTTGGACTCCGGGGCGAACACTGAAGCTTTCTTT.

This clonotype is a singleton in its sample. This rearrangement joins TRBV12-3 or TRBV12-4 to TRBJ2-6, with a tentative D call TRBD1 (5 bases). The length of the CDR3 is 16 residues. V gave up 3 bases and J gave up 1 base, with 10 bases separating them. This CDR3 is CASSFAGKSGANVLTF. The CDR3 DNA follows: TGTGCCAGCAGTTTTGCAGGGAAATCTGGGGCCAACGTCCTGACTTTC.

This clonotype was counted ten times or more. The gene calls are TRBV20-1 and TRBJ2-3; D is ambiguous. Germline V lookup: CDR1 DFQATT, CDR2 SNEGSKA (reference sequence). This CDR3 has 15 residues. Trimming removed 0 bases at V and 0 bases at J, with 10 bases between. In DNA form, the CDR3 reads TGCAGTGCTAGAGATTCGGAAACTAGCACAGATACGCAGTATTTT. It encodes CSARDSETSTDTQYF.

This clonotype was counted at least ten times. The V gene is TRBV2, the J gene TRBJ2-1; D gene ambiguous. The CDR3 spans 15 residues. V was cut by 6 bases and J by 3 bases, with 15 bases left in between. CDR1 and CDR2 (germline): SNHLY, FYNNEI. CDR3 loop: CASRQRDESYNEQFF. The CDR3 DNA reads as TGTGCCAGCAGACAACGAGACGAAAGCTACAATGAGCAGTTCTTC.

Only a few counts were recorded for this clonotype. The chain joins TRBV12-3 or TRBV12-4 to TRBJ1-4, with TRBD1 matching over 8 bases. The CDR3 extends over 14 amino acids. With 5 bases clipped from V and 7 bases from J, the junction kept 6 bases outside the gene matches. The CDR3 sequence: CASSLQGGLEKLFF. In DNA form, the CDR3 reads TGTGCCAGCAGTCTACAGGGGGGACTTGAAAAACTGTTTTTT.

This clonotype has ten or more counts. The rearrangement joins TRBV5-1 to TRBJ1-1; D unresolved. This CDR3 spans 15 amino acids. V shed 5 bases and J shed 0 bases, with 14 bases lying between them. Germline V gene sequence: CDR1 SGHRS, CDR2 YFSETQ. The CDR3 loop reads CASRPHGVMNTEAFF. CDR3 nucleotides: TGCGCCAGCAGGCCGCACGGAGTGATGAACACTGAAGCTTTCTTT.

This clonotype was seen only a few times. The chain uses TRBV30 and TRBJ1-2; D is ambiguous. The CDR3 length is 12 residues. The ends were cut back, 4 bases at V and 8 bases at J, with 14 bases in the middle. CDR1 and CDR2 (germline): GTSNPN, SVGIG (reference sequence). CDR3 sequence (DNA): TGTGCCTGGATGTCGTCTCTTAAGGGCTACACCTTC. Translation gives CAWMSSLKGYTF.

This clonotype has only a few counts. The chain joins TRBV4-1 to TRBJ2-7; D gene unclear. CDR3 length: 13 amino acids. Germline V gene data show CDR1 as MGHRA and CDR2 as YSYEKL. V gave up 0 bases and J gave up 4 bases, with 7 bases separating them. The chain's CDR3 is CASSQETAYEQYF. The CDR3 bases are TGCGCCAGCAGCCAAGAAACCGCTTACGAGCAGTACTTC.

The J gene is TRBJ1-3, the V gene TRBV7-9; TRBD1 might be the D (5 bases). Deletions cut 5 bases from V and 2 bases from J, with 16 bases between. Germline values: CDR1 SEHNR, CDR2 FQNEAQ (reference sequence). The CDR3 covers 16 residues. The CDR3 spells CASSTPGPTTGNTIYF. The CDR3 DNA follows: TGTGCCAGCAGCACCCCGGGACCTACAACTGGAAACACCATATATTTT.

There are many counts of this clonotype. CDR3 protein: CASSLMAPDEQYF. The CDR3 region has the DNA TGTGCCAGCAGCTTAATGGCCCCCGACGAGCAGTACTTC. The chain uses TRBV7-2 and TRBJ2-7, with D unclear. CDR3 length: 13 residues. Germline-derived CDR1 and CDR2 are SGHTA and FQGNSA. The V end was cut by 2 bases, the J end by 5 bases, with 10 bases between.

The table lists this clonotype with a few counts. The chain has TRBV6-1 and TRBJ1-4; D not resolved. Trimming took 4 bases from V and 11 from J, leaving 20 bases between them. Germline CDR1 MNHNS, CDR2 SASEGT. The CDR3 has 15 amino acids. CDR3 protein: CASSASAMSLGKLFF. DNA for the CDR3: TGTGCCAGCAGTGCCTCCGCAATGTCGCTCGGGAAACTGTTTTTT.

The sample holds a few counts of this clonotype. The V gene is TRBV5-6, the J gene TRBJ2-5; 9 bases match TRBD1. This CDR3 comprises 15 residues. Germline V gene lookup returns CDR1 SGHDT and CDR2 YYEEEE. After removal of 4 bases from V and 4 bases from J, the junction contained 8 bases not matched to a gene. The CDR3 here is CASSGQGTGRETQYF. The CDR3 bases are TGTGCCAGCAGCGGACAGGGGACCGGACGAGAGACCCAGTACTTC.

This clonotype has a count of ten or more. CDR3 nucleotide sequence: TGTGCCAGCAGTTTATTGGGGACAACAACAGATACGCAGTATTTT. Encoded protein: CASSLLGTTTDTQYF. V and J are TRBV28 and TRBJ2-3, with a tentative D call TRBD1 (6 bases). This CDR3 has 15 amino acids. V dropped 1 base and J dropped 3 bases, with 11 bases sitting between them. Germline V gene data show CDR1 as MDHEN and CDR2 as SYDVKM. The complete variable domain, with remaining parts taken from reference TRBV28 and TRBJ2-3, reads DVKVTQSSRYLVKRTGEKVFLECVQDMDHENMFWYRQDPGLGLRLIYFSYDVKMKEKGDIPEGYSVSREKKERFSLILESASTNQTSMYLCASSLLGTTTDTQYFGPGTRLTVL.

This clonotype has at least ten counts. CDR3 DNA: TGCAGTGCTCCCAGCGGGGCCTACTCCTACGAGCAGTACTTC. Its protein product is CSAPSGAYSYEQYF. The chain links TRBV20-1 to TRBJ2-7; 7 nucleotides align to TRBD2. V lost 5 bases to trimming and J lost 0 bases; unmatched junction nucleotides: 7. The germline V gene encodes CDR1 DFQATT and CDR2 SNEGSKA (reference sequence). The CDR3 length is 14 residues.

Ten or more counts support this clonotype. This chain links TRBV27 with TRBJ1-3; D might be TRBD1 (6 bases). V was clipped by 5 bases and J by 2 bases, with 7 bases between them. Germline CDR1 MNHEY, CDR2 SMNVEV (reference sequence). The CDR3 runs to 13 residues. The CDR3 nucleotides read TGTGCCAGCAGTCCAGGGGCTGGAAACACCATATATTTT. It translates to CASSPGAGNTIYF.

This clonotype has more than one count but fewer than ten. V gene TRBV20-1 combines with J gene TRBJ2-5; D call uncertain. Germline V CDR1 and CDR2: DFQATT, SNEGSKA (reference sequence). CDR3 length: 11 amino acids. Trimming took off 1 base at V and 4 bases at J, with 4 bases between the two ends. The CDR3 nucleotides read TGCAGTGCTAGAGGGGCAGAGACCCAGTACTTC. It yields the protein CSARGAETQYF.

The chain couples TRBV29-1 to TRBJ2-5; D unresolved. The CDR3 extends over 13 amino acids. Germline CDR1 reads SQVTM; CDR2 reads ANQGSEA. V dropped 4 bases and J dropped 3 bases, with 12 bases sitting between them. This chain's CDR3 is CSVVAPWEETQYF. CDR3 nucleotide sequence: TGCAGCGTTGTGGCCCCCTGGGAAGAGACCCAGTACTTC. The full variable domain, in which reference TRBV29-1 and TRBJ2-5 provide the parts outside the CDR3, is SAVISQKPSRDICQRGTSLTIQCQVDSQVTMMFWYRQQPGQSLTLIATANQGSEATYESGFVIDKFPISRPNLTFSTLTVSNMSPEDSSIYLCSVVAPWEETQYFGPGTRLLVL.

This clonotype was counted between two and nine times. The chain carries TRBV9 and TRBJ2-5; 10 bases fit TRBD2. V was pared by 4 bases and J by 1 base, with 4 bases of the junction left unmatched. CDR3 size: 15 residues. CDR1 SGDLS and CDR2 YYNGEE come from the germline V gene. The CDR3 sequence is CASSNGLAVQETQYF. As DNA, the CDR3 is TGTGCCAGCAGCAACGGACTAGCGGTCCAAGAGACCCAGTACTTC. Combining the CDR3 with reference TRBV9 and TRBJ2-5 gives the whole variable domain DSGVTQTPKHLITATGQRVTLRCSPRSGDLSVYWYQQSLDQGLQFLIQYYNGEERAKGNILERFSAQQFPDLHSELNLSSLELGDSALYFCASSNGLAVQETQYFGPGTRLLVL.

This clonotype was recorded many times. J is TRBJ1-2 and V is TRBV7-9, with D possibly being TRBD1 (5 bases). The V end lost 1 base, the J end lost 3 bases, and 6 bases lay between the germline ends. This CDR3 spans 13 amino acids. Germline values: CDR1 SEHNR, CDR2 FQNEAQ (reference sequence). The CDR3 sequence is CASSLEGHYGYTF. CDR3 nucleotide sequence: TGTGCCAGCAGCTTAGAGGGGCACTATGGCTACACCTTC.

This clonotype appeared many times. The V gene is TRBV5-1, the J gene TRBJ1-4; TRBD1 matches 10 bases. Per the germline V gene, CDR1 is SGHRS and CDR2 is YFSETQ. The CDR3 has 14 amino acids. V shed 5 bases, J shed 8 bases, and the junction held 6 bases outside the gene matches. CDR3 protein: CASRQGTGDEKLFF. The CDR3 nucleotides read TGCGCCAGCAGACAAGGGACAGGGGACGAAAAACTGTTTTTT.

The table lists this clonotype with many counts. J is TRBJ2-2 and V is TRBV11-2, with 8 nucleotides matching TRBD1. Germline CDR1 reads SGHAT; CDR2 reads FQNNGV. Trimming at V came to 5 bases and at J to 3 bases, leaving 8 bases not matched to a gene. The CDR3 has 16 residues. The CDR3 sequence: CASSPAGGTDTGELFF. The CDR3 nucleotides are TGTGCCAGCAGCCCGGCAGGGGGCACGGACACCGGGGAGCTGTTTTTT.

V and J are TRBV2 and TRBJ2-7, with D unclear. The CDR3 length is 12 residues. Looked up from germline, CDR1 is SNHLY and CDR2 is FYNNEI. The V end lost 7 bases, the J end lost 5 bases, and 12 bases lay between the germline ends. CDR3 in DNA: TGTGCCAGCAATGTGCAGGCCCACGAGCAGTACTTC. Translation gives CASNVQAHEQYF.

This clonotype was seen many times. The V call is TRBV2, the J call TRBJ1-1, with D unclear. This CDR3 region has 12 residues. V lost 10 bases to trimming and J lost 1 base, with 10 bases between them. CDR1 and CDR2 from the germline V gene are SNHLY and FYNNEI. CDR3 nucleotides: TGTGCCATAGCCCGGGGGAACACTGAAGCTTTCTTT. Residues: CAIARGNTEAFF.

The chain is built from TRBV11-2 and TRBJ2-6, with D perhaps matching TRBD1 (6 bases). CDR1 is SGHAT and CDR2 is FQNNGV in the germline V gene. CDR3 length: 17 amino acids. With 2 bases removed from V and 2 bases from J, the gap between germline ends came to 13 bases. The CDR3 coding sequence is TGTGCCAGCAGCTTAACGCCTAAGGGGGCTGGGGCCAACGTCCTGACTTTC. It encodes CASSLTPKGAGANVLTF.

At least ten counts were recorded for this clonotype. This sequence joins TRBV30 and TRBJ2-3; D is possibly TRBD1 (5 bases). The CDR3 totals 14 residues. Trimming took 0 bases from V and 0 from J, leaving 7 bases between them. Germline lookup yields CDR1 GTSNPN and CDR2 SVGIG (reference sequence). CDR3 sequence reads: CAWSVGRSTDTQYF. CDR3 nucleotides: TGTGCCTGGAGTGTGGGGCGGAGCACAGATACGCAGTATTTT.

This clonotype was found many times. The rearrangement links TRBV28 to TRBJ2-3, with D hard to call. Germline V gives CDR1 MDHEN, CDR2 SYDVKM. This CDR3 is built from 13 residues. Trimming shortened V by 5 bases and J by 3 bases, and 9 bases separated the two germline ends. The CDR3 region is CASSRQLTDTQYF. In DNA form, the CDR3 reads TGTGCCAGCAGTAGGCAGCTAACAGATACGCAGTATTTT.